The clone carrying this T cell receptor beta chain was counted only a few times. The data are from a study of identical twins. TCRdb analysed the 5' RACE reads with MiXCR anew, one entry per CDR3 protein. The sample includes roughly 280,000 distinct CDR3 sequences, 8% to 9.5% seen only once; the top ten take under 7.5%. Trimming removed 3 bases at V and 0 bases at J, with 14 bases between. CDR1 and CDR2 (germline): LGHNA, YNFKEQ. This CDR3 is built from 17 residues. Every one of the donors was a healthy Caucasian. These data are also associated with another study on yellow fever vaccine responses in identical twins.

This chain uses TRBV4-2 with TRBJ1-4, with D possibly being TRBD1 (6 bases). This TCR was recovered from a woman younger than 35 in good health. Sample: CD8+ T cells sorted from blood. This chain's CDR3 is CASSQAGWTATNEKLFF. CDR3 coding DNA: TGTGCCAGCAGCCAGGCTGGTTGGACAGCAACTAATGAAAAACTGTTTTTT.